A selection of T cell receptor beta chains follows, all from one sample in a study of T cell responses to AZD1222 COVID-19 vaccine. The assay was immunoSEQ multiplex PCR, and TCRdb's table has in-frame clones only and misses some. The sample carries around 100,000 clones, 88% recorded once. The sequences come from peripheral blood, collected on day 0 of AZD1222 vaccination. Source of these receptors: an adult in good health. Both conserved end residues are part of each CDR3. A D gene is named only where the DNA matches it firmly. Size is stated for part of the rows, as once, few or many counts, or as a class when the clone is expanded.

CASSIGTANTEAFF	TGTGCCAGCAGCATCGGGACAGCGAACACTGAAGCTTTCTTT	TRBD1	14	TRBJ1-1	TRBV3-1/TRBV3-2	NA
CATRTELANTGELFF	TGTGCCACCAGGACAGAACTCGCGAACACCGGGGAGCTGTTTTTT	NA	15	TRBJ2-2	TRBV18	NA
CASKLANTEAFF	TGTGCCAGCAAACTGGCGAACACTGAAGCTTTCTTT	NA	12	TRBJ1-1	TRBV28	few
CASSLISKDYEQYF	TGTGCCAGCAGTTTAATCTCGAAGGACTACGAGCAGTACTTC	NA	14	TRBJ2-7	TRBV27	NA
CASSLIQGREDTQYF	TGTGCCAGCAGCCTCATACAGGGGAGAGAGGATACGCAGTATTTT	TRBD1	15	TRBJ2-3	TRBV7-9	NA
CASSGVGQPQHF	TGTGCCAGCAGTGGGGTTGGTCAGCCCCAGCATTTT	NA	12	TRBJ1-5	TRBV12-3/TRBV12-4	NA
CASSPRQGTYEQYF	TGTGCCAGCTCACCACGACAGGGCACCTACGAGCAGTACTTC	TRBD1	14	TRBJ2-7	TRBV18	NA
CASSYSEGGTQETQYF	TGTGCCAGCAGTTACTCGGAGGGAGGGACACAAGAGACCCAGTACTTC	NA	16	TRBJ2-5	TRBV6-5	NA
CASSPGSSGSIQETQYF	TGTGCCAGCTCACCAGGATCTAGCGGGAGCATCCAAGAGACCCAGTACTTC	TRBD2	17	TRBJ2-5	TRBV18	NA
CASSLAGRGNSYEQYF	TGTGCCAGCAGCTTAGCGGGCCGGGGGAACTCCTACGAGCAGTACTTC	NA	16	TRBJ2-7	TRBV7-8	NA
CASSLQGGFSYEQYF	TGTGCCAGCAGCCTACAAGGGGGTTTCTCCTACGAGCAGTACTTC	NA	15	TRBJ2-7	TRBV13	NA
CASSLTASQPNSPLHF	TGTGCCAGCAGCTTGACAGCGTCCCAGCCTAATTCACCCCTCCACTTT	NA	16	TRBJ1-6	TRBV5-4	few
CASSLLGVGEAFF	TGTGCCAGCAGCCTTTTGGGAGTCGGGGAGGCTTTCTTT	NA	13	TRBJ1-1	TRBV7-2	NA
CASSIQGGYTF	TGTGCCAGTAGTATCCAAGGGGGCTACACCTTC	NA	11	TRBJ1-2	TRBV19	few
CASTRDGAYEQYF	TGTGCCAGTACCAGAGATGGGGCGTACGAGCAGTACTTC	NA	13	TRBJ2-7	TRBV2	NA
CASSPNQGAGTEAFF	TGTGCCAGCTCACCCAACCAGGGGGCGGGCACTGAAGCTTTCTTT	TRBD1	15	TRBJ1-1	TRBV18	NA
CASVPLSGGRGEQYF	TGTGCCAGCGTTCCTCTGTCGGGGGGCCGCGGCGAGCAGTACTTC	NA	15	TRBJ2-7	TRBV28	once
CASSLVVGPRVEQFF	TGTGCCAGCAGCTTAGTGGTGGGGCCGAGGGTTGAGCAGTTCTTC	NA	15	TRBJ2-1	TRBV7-2	NA
CASSRDSKPYEQYF	TGTGCCAGCAGTCGGGACTCTAAACCTTACGAGCAGTACTTC	NA	14	TRBJ2-7	TRBV7-2	NA
CASSRPENTEAFF	TGTGCCAGCAGCCGACCGGAGAACACTGAAGCTTTCTTT	NA	13	TRBJ1-1	TRBV7-9	NA
CASSVSTGPDGYTF	TGCGCCAGCAGCGTATCGACAGGTCCGGATGGCTACACCTTC	NA	14	TRBJ1-2	TRBV5-1	NA
CASGTSGSYNEQFF	TGTGCCAGCGGTACTAGCGGGAGCTACAATGAGCAGTTCTTC	TRBD2	14	TRBJ2-1	TRBV28	few
CASSQSGRGPQETQYF	TGCGCCAGCAGTCAATCAGGCAGGGGGCCCCAAGAGACCCAGTACTTC	TRBD1	16	TRBJ2-5	TRBV23-1	NA
CASSEMEASDEQYF	TGTGCCAGCAGTGAAATGGAGGCTTCCGACGAGCAGTACTTC	NA	14	TRBJ2-7	TRBV6-1	NA
CASSPGSGNQPQHF	TGTGCCAGTAGTCCAGGGTCAGGAAATCAGCCCCAGCATTTT	NA	14	TRBJ1-5	TRBV19	NA
CASSLGGQPATDTQYF	TGTGCCAGCAGCTTAGGGGGACAGCCGGCGACAGATACGCAGTATTTT	TRBD1	16	TRBJ2-3	TRBV11-2	NA
CASSATNGAQGGYTF	TGTGCCAGCAGTGCTACGAATGGGGCACAAGGTGGCTACACCTTC	NA	15	TRBJ1-2	TRBV2	NA
CASSQALAGGYEQYF	TGTGCCAGCAGCCAAGCACTAGCGGGAGGGTACGAGCAGTACTTC	TRBD2	15	TRBJ2-7	TRBV4-2	NA
CASSLGRDGYEQYF	TGTGCCAGCAGCCTCGGACGGGATGGCTACGAGCAGTACTTC	NA	14	TRBJ2-7	TRBV3-1/TRBV3-2	NA
CASSQEYLGSNYEQYF	TGTGCCAGCAGCCAAGAATACCTGGGGAGCAATTACGAGCAGTACTTC	NA	16	TRBJ2-7	TRBV14	NA
CASSAAGTGRRETQYF	TGTGCCAGTAGTGCGGCCGGGACAGGGAGACGAGAGACCCAGTACTTC	TRBD1	16	TRBJ2-5	TRBV19	NA
CASSHEVDRNDQPQHF	TGTGCCAGCAGCCATGAGGTTGACCGTAACGATCAGCCCCAGCATTTT	NA	16	TRBJ1-5	TRBV3-1/TRBV3-2	NA
CASRRGLDTGELFF	TGTGCCAGCCGCAGGGGTTTGGACACCGGGGAGCTGTTTTTT	NA	14	TRBJ2-2	TRBV10-3	NA
CASSFPPAGNTGELFF	TGTGCCAGCAGCTTCCCCCCAGCGGGGAACACCGGGGAGCTGTTTTTT	NA	16	TRBJ2-2	TRBV7-8	NA
CATSLIEGTDTQYF	TGCGCCACTTCGTTGATAGAGGGCACAGATACGCAGTATTTT	NA	14	TRBJ2-3	TRBV10-1	NA
CASSPGGPSSYNSPLHF	TGTGCCAGCAGCCCCGGGGGGCCGAGCTCCTATAATTCACCCCTCCACTTT	NA	17	TRBJ1-6	TRBV5-4	NA
CASSIGPAVGELFF	TGTGCCAGCAGTATCGGACCCGCCGTCGGGGAGCTGTTTTTT	NA	14	TRBJ2-2	TRBV27	once
CASSKISGGYGYTF	TGTGCCAGCAGTAAAATTAGCGGGGGCTATGGCTACACCTTC	NA	14	TRBJ1-2	TRBV6-6	NA
CASTTKGDSILNTEAFF	TGCGCCAGCACTACAAAGGGGGACAGTATCCTTAACACTGAAGCTTTCTTT	TRBD1	17	TRBJ1-1	TRBV5-1	NA
CASSLGSSSDEQFF	TGTGCCAGCAGCTTAGGTAGTAGTAGCGATGAGCAGTTCTTC	NA	14	TRBJ2-1	TRBV7-8	NA
CASSRNNPGQNSPLHF	TGTGCCAGCAGCCGCAATAATCCGGGGCAGAATTCACCCCTCCACTTT	NA	16	TRBJ1-6	TRBV11-2	NA
CASSRGTSGSYEQYF	TGTGCCAGCAGCCGAGGGACTAGCGGATCCTACGAGCAGTACTTC	TRBD2	15	TRBJ2-7	TRBV3-1/TRBV3-2	once
CASSDPGNISYEQYF	TGTGCCAGCAGTGACCCGGGAAACATTTCCTACGAGCAGTACTTC	NA	15	TRBJ2-7	TRBV2	once
CSASDSGGHGYTF	TGCAGTGCTAGTGACTCTGGGGGCCATGGCTACACCTTC	NA	13	TRBJ1-2	TRBV20-1	few
CASSPRGHEQYF	TGTGCCAGCAGCCCGAGGGGGCACGAGCAGTACTTC	TRBD1	12	TRBJ2-7	TRBV25-1	NA
CAWSVLSNQPQHF	TGTGCCTGGAGTGTATTAAGCAATCAGCCCCAGCATTTT	NA	13	TRBJ1-5	TRBV30	NA
CASSQYPGTDDTF	TGTGCCAGCTCACAATATCCCGGGACAGATGACACCTTC	TRBD1	13	TRBJ1-2	TRBV18	NA
CASSFGIQGAWEQYF	TGTGCCAGCAGTTTTGGCATCCAGGGGGCGTGGGAGCAGTACTTC	TRBD1	15	TRBJ2-7	TRBV27	NA
CASNGQGLGSNQPQHF	TGTGCCAGCAACGGACAGGGGCTCGGTAGCAATCAGCCCCAGCATTTT	TRBD1	16	TRBJ1-5	TRBV2	once
CASSITGGGEKLFF	TGTGCCAGCAGTATAACAGGGGGCGGTGAAAAACTGTTTTTT	TRBD1	14	TRBJ1-4	TRBV28	NA